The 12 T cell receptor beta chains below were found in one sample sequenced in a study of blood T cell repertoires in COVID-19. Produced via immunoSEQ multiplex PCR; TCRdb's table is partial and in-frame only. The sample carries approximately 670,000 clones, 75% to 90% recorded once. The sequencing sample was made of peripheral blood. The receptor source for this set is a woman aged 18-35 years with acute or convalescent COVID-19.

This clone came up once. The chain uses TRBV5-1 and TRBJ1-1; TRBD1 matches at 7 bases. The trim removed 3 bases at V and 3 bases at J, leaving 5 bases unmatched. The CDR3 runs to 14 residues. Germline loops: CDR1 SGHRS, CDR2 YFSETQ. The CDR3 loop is CASSYRDSDTEAFF. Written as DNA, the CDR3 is TGCGCCAGCAGCTACAGGGACAGCGACACTGAAGCTTTCTTT.

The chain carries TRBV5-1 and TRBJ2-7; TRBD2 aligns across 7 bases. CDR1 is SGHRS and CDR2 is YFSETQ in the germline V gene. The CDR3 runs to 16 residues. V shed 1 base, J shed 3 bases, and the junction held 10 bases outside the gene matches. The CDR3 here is CASSLREGSGGYEQYF. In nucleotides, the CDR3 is TGCGCCAGCAGCTTGCGGGAAGGGTCGGGGGGCTACGAGCAGTACTTC.

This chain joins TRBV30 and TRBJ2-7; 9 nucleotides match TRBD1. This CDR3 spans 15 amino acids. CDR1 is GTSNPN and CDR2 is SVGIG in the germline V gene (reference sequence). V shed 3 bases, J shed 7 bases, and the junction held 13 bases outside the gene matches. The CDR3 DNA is TGTGCCTGGAGATTAGGGACAGGGCCCGTGGGGGAGCAGTACTTC. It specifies CAWRLGTGPVGEQYF.

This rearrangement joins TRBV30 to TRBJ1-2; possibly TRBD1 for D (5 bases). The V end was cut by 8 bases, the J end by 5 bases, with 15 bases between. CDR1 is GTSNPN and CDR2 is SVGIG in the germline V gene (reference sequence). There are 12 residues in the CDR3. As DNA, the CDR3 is TGTGCCGGTTGGGACTCCCTTTATGGCTACACCTTC. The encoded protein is CAGWDSLYGYTF.

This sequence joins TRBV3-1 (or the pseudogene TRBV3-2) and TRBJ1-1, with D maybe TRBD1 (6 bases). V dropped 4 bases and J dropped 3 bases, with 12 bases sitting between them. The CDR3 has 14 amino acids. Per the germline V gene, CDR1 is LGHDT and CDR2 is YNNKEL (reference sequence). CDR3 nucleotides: TGTGCCAGCAGCCCCGGGGACACAGACACTGAAGCTTTCTTT. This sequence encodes CASSPGDTDTEAFF.

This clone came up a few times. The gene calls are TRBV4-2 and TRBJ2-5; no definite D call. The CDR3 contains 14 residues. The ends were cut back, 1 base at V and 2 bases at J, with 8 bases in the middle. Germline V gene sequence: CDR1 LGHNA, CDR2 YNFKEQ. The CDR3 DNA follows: TGTGCCAGCAGCCAAGTTGGCCGACAAGAGACCCAGTACTTC. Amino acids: CASSQVGRQETQYF.

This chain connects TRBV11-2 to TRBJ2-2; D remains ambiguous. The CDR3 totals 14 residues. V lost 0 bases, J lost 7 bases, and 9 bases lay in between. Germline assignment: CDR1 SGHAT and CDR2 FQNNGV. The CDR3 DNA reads TGTGCCAGCAGCTTAGATTCAGTCAGCGGGGAGCTGTTTTTT. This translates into CASSLDSVSGELFF.

The CDR3 nucleotides are TGTGCCTGGAGTGTAAGCGGTGGAGGGCTAACCCTAGGCACCTTC. Protein: CAWSVSGGGLTLGTF. The gene calls are TRBV30 and TRBJ1-2; D is undetermined. V was trimmed by 0 bases and J by 13 bases, leaving 24 bases between them. From germline, CDR1 is GTSNPN and CDR2 SVGIG (reference sequence). CDR3 length equals 15 residues.

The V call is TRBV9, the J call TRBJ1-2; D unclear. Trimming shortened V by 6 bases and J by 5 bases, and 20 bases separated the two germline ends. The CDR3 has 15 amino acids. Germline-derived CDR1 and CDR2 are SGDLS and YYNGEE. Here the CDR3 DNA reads TGTGCCAGCACCCCTGAAGACGCACTAGGATATGGCTACACCTTC. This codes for CASTPEDALGYGYTF.

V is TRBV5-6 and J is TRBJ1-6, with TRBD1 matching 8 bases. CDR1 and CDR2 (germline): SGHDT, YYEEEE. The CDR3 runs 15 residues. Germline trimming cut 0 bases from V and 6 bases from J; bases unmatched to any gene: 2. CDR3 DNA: TGTGCCAGCAGCTTGGGGACAGGGAGTAATTCACCCCTCCACTTT. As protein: CASSLGTGSNSPLHF.

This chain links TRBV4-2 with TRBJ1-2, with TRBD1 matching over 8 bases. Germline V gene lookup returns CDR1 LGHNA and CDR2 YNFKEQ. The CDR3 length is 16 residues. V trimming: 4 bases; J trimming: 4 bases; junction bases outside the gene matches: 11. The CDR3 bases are TGTGCCAGCAGCCCAACCGGACAGGGCCCATTCTATGGCTACACCTTC. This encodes CASSPTGQGPFYGYTF.

CDR3 amino acids: CASSQDEVPFSEQYF. For the CDR3, the DNA is TGTGCCAGCAGCCAAGATGAGGTTCCTTTTTCCGAGCAGTACTTC. This chain links TRBV14 with TRBJ2-7; D unclear. The V and J ends lost 0 bases and 6 bases respectively, with 15 bases between them. The CDR3 is made up of 15 amino acids. The germline V gene encodes CDR1 SGHDN and CDR2 FVKESK.